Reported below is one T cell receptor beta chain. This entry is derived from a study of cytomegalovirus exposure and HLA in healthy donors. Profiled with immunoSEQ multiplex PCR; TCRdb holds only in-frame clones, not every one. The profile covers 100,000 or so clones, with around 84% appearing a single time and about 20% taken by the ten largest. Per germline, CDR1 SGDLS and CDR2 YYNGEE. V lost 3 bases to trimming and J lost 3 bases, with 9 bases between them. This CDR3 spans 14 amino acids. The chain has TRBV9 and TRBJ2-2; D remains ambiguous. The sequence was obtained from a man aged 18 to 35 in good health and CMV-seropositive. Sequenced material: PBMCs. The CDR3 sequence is CASSATTYTGELFF. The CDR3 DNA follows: TGTGCCAGCAGCGCAACCACTTACACCGGGGAGCTGTTTTTT.